A single sample is the source of the 6 T cell receptor beta chains below, sequenced in a study of cytomegalovirus exposure and HLA in healthy donors. Use of 60 Vbeta and 13 Jbeta primers characterized the PCR. Only in-frame clones appear in the TCRdb table, and some are missing; sequencing was by immunoSEQ multiplex PCR. The sample has about 92,000 clones, 81% seen once; the top ten hold around 1.2%. The sequenced sample was PBMCs. The origin of the receptors is a girl aged 2-10 years in good health and CMV-seropositive.

The chain uses TRBV7-9 and TRBJ2-2; 7 bases match TRBD1. CDR1 is SEHNR, CDR2 FQNEAQ, per germline (reference sequence). The V segment lost 3 bases and the J segment 4 bases; nucleotides outside the gene matches: 5. The CDR3 spans 15 residues. The CDR3 sequence: CASSFLQGITGELFF. The CDR3 bases are TGTGCCAGCAGCTTCTTACAGGGGATCACCGGGGAGCTGTTTTTT.

This clone was found once. V gene TRBV4-1 combines with J gene TRBJ2-1; 12 bases align to TRBD2. The CDR3 has 17 amino acids. Germline V gives CDR1 MGHRA, CDR2 YSYEKL. With V trimmed by 2 bases and J by 5 bases, 7 bases remained unmatched. CDR3 amino acids: CASSQPLAGGPDNEQFF. In DNA, the CDR3 is TGCGCCAGCAGCCAACCTCTAGCGGGAGGGCCTGACAATGAGCAGTTCTTC.

The CDR3 region has the DNA TGTGCCAGCAGCGTTGGCGGGTCTCGCGGCTACACCTTC. Protein sequence: CASSVGGSRGYTF. The chain is built from TRBV9 and TRBJ1-2; unclear D gene. CDR1 and CDR2 from the germline V gene are SGDLS and YYNGEE. The CDR3 totals 13 residues. The V end was cut by 2 bases, the J end by 8 bases, with 13 bases between.

CDR3 region: CASSPRKGIQGGEETQYF. In DNA form, the CDR3 reads TGTGCCAGCTCACCAAGGAAAGGAATTCAAGGGGGGGAAGAGACCCAGTACTTC. The chain combines TRBV18 with TRBJ2-5, with D perhaps matching TRBD2 (7 bases). The germline V gene encodes CDR1 KGHSH and CDR2 LQKENI. The CDR3 spans 18 residues. Trimming left V 2 bases short and J 3 bases short, with 22 bases between.

The V call is TRBV30, the J call TRBJ1-1; tentatively, D is TRBD1 (5 bases). This CDR3 contains 14 residues. Germline V gene sequence: CDR1 GTSNPN, CDR2 SVGIG (reference sequence). Trimming pared 3 bases from V and 2 bases from J, leaving 13 bases between. The CDR3 is CAWSPGLTNTEAFF. The DNA of the CDR3 is TGTGCCTGGAGCCCGGGACTTACCAACACTGAAGCTTTCTTT.

A single count supports this clone. This chain uses TRBV9 with TRBJ2-1; possibly TRBD1 for D (6 bases). CDR3 length: 15 residues. The V end was cut by 2 bases, the J end by 2 bases, with 11 bases between. Germline V CDR1 and CDR2: SGDLS, YYNGEE. The CDR3 DNA follows: TGTGCCAGCAGCGTTCGACAGGAGGCCTACAATGAGCAGTTCTTC. This sequence encodes CASSVRQEAYNEQFF.